The clone carrying this T cell receptor beta chain was seen at least ten times. What it recognizes is unknown. Germline V lookup: CDR1 LGHNA, CDR2 YSLEER. The CDR3 runs to 15 residues. V shed 5 bases and J 5 bases; nucleotides not matched to a gene: 8. TCRdb fed the 5' RACE reads into MiXCR, producing one record per CDR3 protein. The sample has approximately 110,000 distinct CDR3 sequences, under 8% seen once; the top ten hold about 2.7%. The sample belongs to a study of T cells after yellow fever vaccination. General study findings and limits: Contamination by abundant bulk-population clonotypes could be present in FACS-sorted repertoires. Detected again after the booster were most primary-vaccination clones, at approximately 95% CD4 and about 89% CD8. Few clonotypes appeared in both CD4 and CD8 compartments.

The chain uses TRBV4-3 and TRBJ2-3; 9 nucleotides line up with TRBD1. The clonotype was recovered from a man between 18 and 35 years old who received the YFV17D yellow fever vaccine. Sequencing was performed on CD4+ T cells sorted from PBMCs, taken 9 to 11 days after the first yellow fever vaccination. Here the CDR3 DNA reads TGCGCCAGCAGCTCGGGACAGGGAAATCAAGATACGCAGTATTTT. Its protein product is CASSSGQGNQDTQYF.